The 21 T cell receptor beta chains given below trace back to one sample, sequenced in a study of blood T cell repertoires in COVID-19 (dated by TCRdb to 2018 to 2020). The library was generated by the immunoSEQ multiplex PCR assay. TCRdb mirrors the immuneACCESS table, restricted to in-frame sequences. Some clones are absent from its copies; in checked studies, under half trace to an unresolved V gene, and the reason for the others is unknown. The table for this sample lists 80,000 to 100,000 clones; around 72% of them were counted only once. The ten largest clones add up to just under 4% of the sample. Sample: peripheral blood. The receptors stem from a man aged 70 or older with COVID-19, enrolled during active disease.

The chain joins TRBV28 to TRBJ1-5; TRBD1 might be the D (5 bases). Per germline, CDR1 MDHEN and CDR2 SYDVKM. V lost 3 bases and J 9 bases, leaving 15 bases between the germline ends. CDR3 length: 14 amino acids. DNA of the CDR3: TGTGCCAGCAGTTTGACAGTGGCGGTAAGGCCCCAGCATTTT. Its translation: CASSLTVAVRPQHF.

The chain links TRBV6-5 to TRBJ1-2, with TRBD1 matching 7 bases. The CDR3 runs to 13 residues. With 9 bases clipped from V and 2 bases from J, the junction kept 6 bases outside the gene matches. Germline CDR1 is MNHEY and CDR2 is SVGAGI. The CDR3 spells CASRQGVNYGYTF. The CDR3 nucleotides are TGTGCCAGTAGACAGGGAGTCAACTATGGCTACACCTTC.

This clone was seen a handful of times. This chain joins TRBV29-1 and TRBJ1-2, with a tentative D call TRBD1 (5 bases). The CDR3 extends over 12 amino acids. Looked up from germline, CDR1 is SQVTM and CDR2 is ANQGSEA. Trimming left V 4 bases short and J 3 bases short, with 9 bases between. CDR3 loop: CSVGEGYYGYTF. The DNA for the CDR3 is TGCAGCGTTGGGGAGGGGTACTATGGCTACACCTTC.

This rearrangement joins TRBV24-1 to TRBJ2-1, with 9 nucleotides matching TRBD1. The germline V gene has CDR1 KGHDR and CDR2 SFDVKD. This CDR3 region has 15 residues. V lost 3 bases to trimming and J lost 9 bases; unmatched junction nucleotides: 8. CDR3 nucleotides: TGTGCCACCAGTGATAGGTACAGGGGGCGGATTGAGCAGTTCTTC. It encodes CATSDRYRGRIEQFF.

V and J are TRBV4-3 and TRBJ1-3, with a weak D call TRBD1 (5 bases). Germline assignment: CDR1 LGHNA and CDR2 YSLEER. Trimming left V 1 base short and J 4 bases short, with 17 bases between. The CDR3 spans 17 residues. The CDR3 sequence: CASSQGAGQVRGNTIYF. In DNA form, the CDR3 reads TGCGCCAGCAGCCAAGGAGCAGGGCAGGTTCGCGGAAACACCATATATTTT.

CDR3 in DNA: TGTGCCAGCAGTTTCGGCGGGCAAGAGACCCAGTACTTC. This encodes CASSFGGQETQYF. The chain links TRBV12-3 or TRBV12-4 to TRBJ2-5; D perhaps matches TRBD2 (5 bases). V was pared by 3 bases and J by 2 bases, with 7 bases between. The CDR3 runs to 13 residues.

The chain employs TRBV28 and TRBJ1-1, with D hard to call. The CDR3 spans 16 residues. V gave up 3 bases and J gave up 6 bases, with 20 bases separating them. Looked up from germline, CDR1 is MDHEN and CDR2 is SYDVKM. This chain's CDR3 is CASSFRENRKRAEAFF. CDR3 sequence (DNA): TGTGCCAGCAGTTTTCGGGAGAACCGTAAGAGAGCTGAAGCTTTCTTT. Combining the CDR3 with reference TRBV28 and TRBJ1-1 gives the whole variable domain DVKVTQSSRYLVKRTGEKVFLECVQDMDHENMFWYRQDPGLGLRLIYFSYDVKMKEKGDIPEGYSVSREKKERFSLILESASTNQTSMYLCASSFRENRKRAEAFFGQGTRLTVV.

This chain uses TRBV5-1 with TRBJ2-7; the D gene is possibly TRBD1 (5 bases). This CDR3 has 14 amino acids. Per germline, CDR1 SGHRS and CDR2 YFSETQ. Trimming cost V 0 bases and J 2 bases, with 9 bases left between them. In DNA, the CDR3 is TGCGCCAGCAGCTTGGAACAGGCCACCTACGAGCAGTACTTC. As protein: CASSLEQATYEQYF.

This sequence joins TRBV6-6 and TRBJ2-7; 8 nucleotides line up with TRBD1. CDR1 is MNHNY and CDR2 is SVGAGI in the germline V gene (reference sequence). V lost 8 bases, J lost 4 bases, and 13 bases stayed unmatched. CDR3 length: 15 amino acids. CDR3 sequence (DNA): TGTGCCAGCCGCGAAACCCGCCGGACAGGGTACGAGCAGTACTTC. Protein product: CASRETRRTGYEQYF.

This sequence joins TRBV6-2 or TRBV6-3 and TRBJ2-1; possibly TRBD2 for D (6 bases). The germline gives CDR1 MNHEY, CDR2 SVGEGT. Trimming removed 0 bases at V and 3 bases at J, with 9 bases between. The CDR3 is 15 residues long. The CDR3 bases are TGTGCCAGCAGTTACTCTCGGGACTTCTACAATGAGCAGTTCTTC. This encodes CASSYSRDFYNEQFF.

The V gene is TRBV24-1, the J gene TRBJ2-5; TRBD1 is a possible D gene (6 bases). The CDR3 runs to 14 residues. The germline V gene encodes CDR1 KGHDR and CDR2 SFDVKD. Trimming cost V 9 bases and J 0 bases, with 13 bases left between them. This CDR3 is CATQARGNQETQYF. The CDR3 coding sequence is TGTGCCACCCAAGCTAGGGGGAACCAAGAGACCCAGTACTTC.

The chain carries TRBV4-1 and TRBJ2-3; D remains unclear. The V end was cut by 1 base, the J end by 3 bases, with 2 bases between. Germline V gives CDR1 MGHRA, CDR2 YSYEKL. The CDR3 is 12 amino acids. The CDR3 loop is CASSQVTDTQYF. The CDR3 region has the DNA TGCGCCAGCAGCCAAGTAACAGATACGCAGTATTTT.

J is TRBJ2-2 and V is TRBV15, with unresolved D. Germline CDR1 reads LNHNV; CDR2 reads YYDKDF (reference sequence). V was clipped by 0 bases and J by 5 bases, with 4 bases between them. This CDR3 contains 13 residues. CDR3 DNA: TGTGCCACCAGCAGAGATAAAACCGGGGAGCTGTTTTTT. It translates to CATSRDKTGELFF.

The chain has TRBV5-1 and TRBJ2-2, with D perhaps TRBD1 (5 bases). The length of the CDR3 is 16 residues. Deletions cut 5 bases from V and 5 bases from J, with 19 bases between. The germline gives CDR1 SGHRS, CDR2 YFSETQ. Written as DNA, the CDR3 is TGCGCCAGCAGTCCGGTATTCGGACATGAGACCGGGGAGCTGTTTTTT. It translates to CASSPVFGHETGELFF.

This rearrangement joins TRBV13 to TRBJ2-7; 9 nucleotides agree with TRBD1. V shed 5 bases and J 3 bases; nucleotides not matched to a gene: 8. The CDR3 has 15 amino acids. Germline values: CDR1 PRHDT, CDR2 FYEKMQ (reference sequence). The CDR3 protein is CASSPHPGQGYEQYF. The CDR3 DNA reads TGTGCCAGCAGCCCTCACCCGGGACAGGGCTACGAGCAGTACTTC.

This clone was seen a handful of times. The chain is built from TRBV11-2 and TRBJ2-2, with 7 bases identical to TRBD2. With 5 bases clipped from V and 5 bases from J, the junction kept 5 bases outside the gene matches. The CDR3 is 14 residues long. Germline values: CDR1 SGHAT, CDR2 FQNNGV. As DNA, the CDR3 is TGTGCCAGCAGCCGGACTAGAGCAACCGGGGAGCTGTTTTTT. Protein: CASSRTRATGELFF.

The CDR3 bases are TGTGCCAGCAGCCAAGGGGTCCGGGACACCTACTACGAGCAGTACTTC. This codes for CASSQGVRDTYYEQYF. V and J are TRBV14 and TRBJ2-7; possible D gene TRBD1, 6 bases. This CDR3 has 16 amino acids. V lost 1 base to trimming and J lost 3 bases, with 16 bases between them. Germline V CDR1 and CDR2: SGHDN, FVKESK.

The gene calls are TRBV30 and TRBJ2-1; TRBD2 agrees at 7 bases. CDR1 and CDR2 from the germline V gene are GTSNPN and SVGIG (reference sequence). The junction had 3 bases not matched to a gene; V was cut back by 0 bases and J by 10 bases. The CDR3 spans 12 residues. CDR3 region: CAWSVLAEEQFF. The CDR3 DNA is TGTGCCTGGAGTGTCCTAGCGGAAGAGCAGTTCTTC. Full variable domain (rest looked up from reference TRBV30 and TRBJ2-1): SQTIHQWPATLVQPVGSPLSLECTVEGTSNPNLYWYRQAAGRGLQLLFYSVGIGQISSEVPQNLSASRPQDRQFILSSKKLLLSDSGFYLCAWSVLAEEQFFGPGTRLTVL.

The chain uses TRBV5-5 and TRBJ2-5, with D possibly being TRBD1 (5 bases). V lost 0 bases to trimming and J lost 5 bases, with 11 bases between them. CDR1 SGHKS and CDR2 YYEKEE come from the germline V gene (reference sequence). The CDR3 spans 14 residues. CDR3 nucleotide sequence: TGTGCCAGCAGCTTGGGGGGCCTTCAGGAGACCCAGTACTTC. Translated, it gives CASSLGGLQETQYF.

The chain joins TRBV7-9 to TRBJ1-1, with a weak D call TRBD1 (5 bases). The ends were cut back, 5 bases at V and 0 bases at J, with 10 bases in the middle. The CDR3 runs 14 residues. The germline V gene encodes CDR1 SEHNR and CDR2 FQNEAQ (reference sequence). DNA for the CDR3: TGTGCCAGCAGCCTATCAGGGATGAACACTGAAGCTTTCTTT. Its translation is CASSLSGMNTEAFF. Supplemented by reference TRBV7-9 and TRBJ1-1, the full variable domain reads DTGVSQNPRHKITKRGQNVTFRCDPISEHNRLYWYRQTLGQGPEFLTYFQNEAQLEKSRLLSDRFSAERPKGSFSTLEIQRTEQGDSAMYLCASSLSGMNTEAFFGQGTRLTVV.

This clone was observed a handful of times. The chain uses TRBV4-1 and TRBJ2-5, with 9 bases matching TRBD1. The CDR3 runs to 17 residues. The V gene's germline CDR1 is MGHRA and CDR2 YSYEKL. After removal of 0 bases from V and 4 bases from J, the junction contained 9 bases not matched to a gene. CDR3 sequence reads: CASSQEVRTGVRETQYF. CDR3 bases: TGCGCCAGCAGCCAAGAGGTGAGGACAGGGGTTCGAGAGACCCAGTACTTC.